This record looks at one TCR beta chain sequence and its context. What antigen it recognizes has not been identified. Within one base of it there is no much larger clone, and no base qualities were kept. TCRbeta repertoires were sequenced from genomic DNA with the immunoSEQ hsTCRB assay version 4 in survey mode. For TCRbeta sequencing, genomic DNA was diluted to around 9.7 ng/uL, with up to roughly 1 ug used per sample. The published analysis was carried out like this. ImmunoSeq Analyzer 3.0 was used for analysis of TCRbeta data, and diversity was computed on productive nucleotide rearrangements. The improved Chao index was used to estimate lower-bound TCR diversity, and the Gini coefficient was used to estimate clonality using the Immunarch R package. Nucleotide rearrangements that differed but encoded the same CDR3beta amino acid sequence were counted as separate clonotypes. Differential abundance analysis found TCRbeta sequences that were significantly enriched in antigen-responding cells compared with anti-CD3/anti-CD28-activated cells. Using predicted peptide-MHC specificity as the basis, GLIPH2 grouped TCRs into clusters, both for each participant individually and for the merged data sets that combined participants. As stored in TCRdb, this immuneACCESS dataset retains in-frame rearrangements with V and J assigned. A fraction of the clones does not appear; measured against another copy, unresolved V genes explain less than half of the discrepancy, and the remainder lacks a known reason. The DNA was the basis for D and trimming; V, J and clone size are from that table. Here the sample has 35,000 to 55,000 clones; 88% occur a single time. The leading ten clones occupy roughly 0.46% of the sample.

The label giving this sample's treatment or condition can be read as: suppressive antiretroviral therapy. As a nonspecific positive control representing the CD4+ T cell repertoire, cells were stimulated with anti-CD3/anti-CD28 magnetic beads. Sorting of responding CD4+ T cells was based on upregulation of both CD40 ligand and CD69. HIV-1-infected adults in whom suppressive ART had been started during chronic infection were enrolled as participants. For at least 4 years, participants had undetectable plasma HIV-1 RNA, below 50 copies/mL. To be included, a participant needed positive CMV serology and a CD4+ T cell count above 400 cells/uL. Before stimulation, PBMCs were isolated using density centrifugation and then depleted of CD8+ T cells. For roughly 18 hours, CD8-depleted PBMCs were stimulated with anti-CD28/CD49d costimulation, a CD40-blocking antibody, and enfuvirtide, which was added to prevent new infections. Cells were sorted on a Beckman Coulter MoFlo Legacy or XDP sorter, with propidium iodide excluding dead cells. The QIAamp DNA Mini Kit was used for genomic DNA extraction from samples above one million cells, and the Quick-DNA Microprep Kit was used otherwise.

Measured from the cysteine to the phenylalanine, the CDR3 is 14 residues long. Only the CDR3 DNA stays, 42 bases, in frame from base 1. CDR1 and CDR2, per the germline V gene (reference sequence), are GTSNPN and SVGIG. The junction shows trimming of 2 bases on V and 8 bases on J, and the gene matches do not reach 6 bases of it. The data were obtained in a study of persistence of HIV-infected CD4 T cells (dated by TCRdb to 2018 to 2020). Looking at the study overall: Participants had been on suppressive ART for a median of roughly eight years. Anti-CD3/anti-CD28 stimulation activated a higher proportion of cells, with a lower memory fraction, than antigen stimulation. CMV- and HIV-1 Gag-responding CD4+ T cells were isolated from ART-treated individuals so that antigen-driven clonal expansion of HIV-1-infected cells could be examined. TCRbeta sequencing assessed the clonality of all cells in each sorted population, while proviral sequencing assessed the clonality of infected cells. Cross-participant TCR cluster analysis included about eight participants for CMV and over five participants for Gag. Peripheral blood samples of up to about 180 mL were taken at multiple time points, with the exception of a couple of participants who underwent leukapheresis at a single time point.

Overall study outcomes, separate from this receptor: Restriction of bulk TCR analyses to the rare CMV-responding cells that actually carried HIV-1 proviruses was not possible. Enrichment of degenerate expanded CDR3beta sequences was found in antigen-responding cells, suggesting convergent selection of CD4+ responses to CMV and Gag. Significantly lower TCRbeta richness was observed in CMV- and Gag-responding cells than in anti-CD3/anti-CD28-responding cells, and higher oligoclonality was observed in CMV-responding cells than in CD3/CD28-stimulated and Gag-responding cells. Only a small number of individuals took part in the study, and only a limited range of antigens was tested. A correlation was observed between TCR oligoclonality and proviral oligoclonality within the same sorted populations.

The chain couples TRBV30 to TRBJ2-1; TRBD1 fits 10 bases in the junction. The TCR originated in an adult woman with HIV who was CMV-seropositive. The material sequenced was CD4+ T cells sorted from PBMCs after roughly 17-hour stimulation, taken from a patient who received antiretroviral therapy. The sample's cell subset or site label, decoded: CD40L+CD69+ CD4 T cells responding to anti-CD3/anti-CD28 beads, representing the overall repertoire. The CDR3 region: CAWSSGQGVDEQFF. The DNA sequence is TGTGCCTGGAGTTCTGGACAGGGGGTCGATGAGCAGTTCTTC. This CDR3, with the reference TRBV30 and TRBJ2-1 proteins standing in past its ends, gives the full variable domain SQTIHQWPATLVQPVGSPLSLECTVEGTSNPNLYWYRQAAGRGLQLLFYSVGIGQISSEVPQNLSASRPQDRQFILSSKKLLLSDSGFYLCAWSSGQGVDEQFFGPGTRLTVL.